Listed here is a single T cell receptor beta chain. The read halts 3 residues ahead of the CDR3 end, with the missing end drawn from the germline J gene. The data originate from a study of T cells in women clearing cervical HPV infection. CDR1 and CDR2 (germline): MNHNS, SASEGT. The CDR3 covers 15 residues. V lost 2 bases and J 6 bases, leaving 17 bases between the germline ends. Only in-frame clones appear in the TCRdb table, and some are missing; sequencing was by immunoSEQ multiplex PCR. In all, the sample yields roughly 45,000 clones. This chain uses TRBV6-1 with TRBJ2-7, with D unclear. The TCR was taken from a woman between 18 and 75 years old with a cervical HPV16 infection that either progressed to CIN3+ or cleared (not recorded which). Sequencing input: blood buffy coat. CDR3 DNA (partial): TGTGCCAGCAGTGAACTAGGCGCAAACCCCTCCGAG. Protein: CASSELGANPSE. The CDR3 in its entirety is CASSELGANPSEQYF.